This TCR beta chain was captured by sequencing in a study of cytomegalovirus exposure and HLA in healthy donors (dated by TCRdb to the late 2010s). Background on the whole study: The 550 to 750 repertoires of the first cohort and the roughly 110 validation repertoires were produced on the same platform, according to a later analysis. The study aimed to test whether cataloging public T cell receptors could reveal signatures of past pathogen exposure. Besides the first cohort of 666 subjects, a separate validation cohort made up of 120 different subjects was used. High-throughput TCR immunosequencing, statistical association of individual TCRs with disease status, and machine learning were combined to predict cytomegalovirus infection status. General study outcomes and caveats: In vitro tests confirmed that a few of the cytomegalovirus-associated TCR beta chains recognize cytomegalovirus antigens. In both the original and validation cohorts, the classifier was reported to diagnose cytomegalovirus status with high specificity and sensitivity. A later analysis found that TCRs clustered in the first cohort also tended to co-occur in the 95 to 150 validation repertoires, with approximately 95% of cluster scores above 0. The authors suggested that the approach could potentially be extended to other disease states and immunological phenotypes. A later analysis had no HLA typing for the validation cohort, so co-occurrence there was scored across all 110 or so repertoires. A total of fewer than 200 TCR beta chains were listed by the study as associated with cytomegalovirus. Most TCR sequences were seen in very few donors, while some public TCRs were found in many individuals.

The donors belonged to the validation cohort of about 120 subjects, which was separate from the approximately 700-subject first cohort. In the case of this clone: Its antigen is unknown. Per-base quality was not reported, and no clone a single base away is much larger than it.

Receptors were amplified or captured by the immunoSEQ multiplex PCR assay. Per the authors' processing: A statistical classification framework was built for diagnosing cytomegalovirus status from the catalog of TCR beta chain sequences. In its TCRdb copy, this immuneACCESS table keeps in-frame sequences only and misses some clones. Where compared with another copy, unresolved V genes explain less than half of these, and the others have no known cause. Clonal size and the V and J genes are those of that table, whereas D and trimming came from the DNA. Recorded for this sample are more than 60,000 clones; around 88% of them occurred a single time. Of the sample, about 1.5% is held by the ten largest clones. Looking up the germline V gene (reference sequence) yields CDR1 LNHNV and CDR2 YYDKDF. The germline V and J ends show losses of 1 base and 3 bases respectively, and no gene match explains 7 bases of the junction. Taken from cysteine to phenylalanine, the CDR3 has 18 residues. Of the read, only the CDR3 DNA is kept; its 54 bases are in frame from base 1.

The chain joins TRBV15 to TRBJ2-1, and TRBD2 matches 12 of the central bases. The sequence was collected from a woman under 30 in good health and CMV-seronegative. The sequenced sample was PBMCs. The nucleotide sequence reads TGTGCCACCAGCAGAGCCCGGGGACTAGCGGGTTTCTACAATGAGCAGTTCTTC. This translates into CATSRARGLAGFYNEQFF.